These T cell receptor beta chains were read from a single sample in a study of beta chain features in type 1 diabetes. Assay used: immunoSEQ multiplex PCR; TCRdb lists only in-frame clones, some missing. The repertoire consists of approximately 270,000 clones, with roughly an eighth occurring once and the leading ten covering 0.017%. The sequencing input was naive CD4+ T cells from blood. The origin of the receptors is a man aged 30 to 45 with type 1 diabetes. Each CDR3 is given with its conserved first and last residue. D genes are given only for firm matches. The size of a clone is reported for some rows only, either as once, few or many, or as a class for expanded clones.

V	size	J	D	DNA	CDR3
TRBV7-2	few	TRBJ2-7	NA	TGTGCCAGCAGCTTCTCGTCTCTCTACGAGCAGTACTTC	CASSFSSLYEQYF
TRBV5-4	few	TRBJ2-2	NA	TGTGCCAGCAGCCCCCGACTCTTGAACACCGGGGAGCTGTTTTTT	CASSPRLLNTGELFF
TRBV28	NA	TRBJ2-7	NA	TGTGCCAGCAGTTTACGTGAGGTTTTTTCCCCCTACGAGCAGTACTTC	CASSLREVFSPYEQYF
TRBV30	NA	TRBJ1-1	NA	TGTGCCTGGGGGACAAGAGTTTTTGAAGCTTTCTTT	CAWGTRVFEAFF
TRBV14	NA	TRBJ2-5	NA	TGTGCCAGCAGCCAAGATAAGCAGAGGAGGGAGACCCAGTACTTC	CASSQDKQRRETQYF
TRBV7-9	few	TRBJ2-1	TRBD1	TGTGCCAGCAGCTCACAGACAGGGGGTCTCCCCAATGAGCAGTTCTTC	CASSSQTGGLPNEQFF
TRBV7-9	NA	TRBJ2-7	NA	TGTGCCAGCACCGGCAGGGGTTACGAGCAGTACTTC	CASTGRGYEQYF
TRBV30	NA	TRBJ2-1	NA	TGTGCCTGGAGTGTACGGGACGGGAGCCAGGGTAATGAGCAGTTCTTC	CAWSVRDGSQGNEQFF
TRBV6-5	few	TRBJ2-5	TRBD2	TGTGCCAGCAGTGACGGGAGGAGGTGGGAGACCCAGTACTTC	CASSDGRRWETQYF
TRBV5-4	NA	TRBJ2-2	TRBD1	TGTGCCAGCAGCGTTGGGACAGGGGTGAACACCGGGGAGCTGTTTTTT	CASSVGTGVNTGELFF
TRBV30	few	TRBJ2-5	TRBD1	TGTGCCTGGAGTAAGGGACAGGGCGTCGAGACCCAGTACTTC	CAWSKGQGVETQYF
TRBV30	NA	TRBJ2-7	NA	TGTGCCTGGAGCCGAGGTAGGAGCTCCTACGAGCAGTACTTC	CAWSRGRSSYEQYF
TRBV28	NA	TRBJ2-4	NA	TGTGCCAGCAGCCAAGACACTGGAAACATTCAGTACTTC	CASSQDTGNIQYF
TRBV6-5	NA	TRBJ1-4	NA	TGTGCCAGCGCGGTCAGGGGAAAACTGTTTTTT	CASAVRGKLFF
TRBV7-9	few	TRBJ2-1	TRBD2	TGTGCCAGCAGCCCAGGACTAGCGGGATCTCTAGGGGACGATGAGCAGTTCTTC	CASSPGLAGSLGDDEQFF
TRBV18	few	TRBJ2-7	NA	TGTGCCAGCTCACCGCAGTTGGACACGGGCTACGAGCAGTACTTC	CASSPQLDTGYEQYF
TRBV15	few	TRBJ2-3	TRBD1	TGTGCCACCAGCAGAGATAAGGGGACAGGGGGTGCCGCAGATACGCAGTATTTT	CATSRDKGTGGAADTQYF
TRBV28	few	TRBJ2-7	TRBD1	TGTGCCAGCACTTCCCCGGGACAGTTCTCCGACGAGCAGTACTTC	CASTSPGQFSDEQYF